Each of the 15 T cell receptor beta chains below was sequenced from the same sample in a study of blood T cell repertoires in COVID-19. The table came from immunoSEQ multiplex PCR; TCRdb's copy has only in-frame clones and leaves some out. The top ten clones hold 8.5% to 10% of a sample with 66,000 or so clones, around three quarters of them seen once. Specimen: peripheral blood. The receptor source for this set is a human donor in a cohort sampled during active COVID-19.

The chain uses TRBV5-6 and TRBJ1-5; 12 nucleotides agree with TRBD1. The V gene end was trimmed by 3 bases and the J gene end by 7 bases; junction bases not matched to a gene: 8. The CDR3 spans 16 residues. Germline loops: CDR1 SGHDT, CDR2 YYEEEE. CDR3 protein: CASSSTGTGGGQPQHF. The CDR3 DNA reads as TGTGCCAGCAGCTCCACCGGGACAGGGGGCGGGCAGCCCCAGCATTTT.

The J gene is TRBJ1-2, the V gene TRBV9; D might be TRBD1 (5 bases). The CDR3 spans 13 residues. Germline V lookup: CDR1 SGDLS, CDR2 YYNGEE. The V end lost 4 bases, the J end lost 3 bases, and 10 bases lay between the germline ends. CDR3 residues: CASSRTGDYGYTF. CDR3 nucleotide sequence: TGTGCCAGCAGCCGGACGGGGGACTATGGCTACACCTTC. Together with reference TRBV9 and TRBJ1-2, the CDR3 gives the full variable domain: DSGVTQTPKHLITATGQRVTLRCSPRSGDLSVYWYQQSLDQGLQFLIQYYNGEERAKGNILERFSAQQFPDLHSELNLSSLELGDSALYFCASSRTGDYGYTFGSGTRLTVV.

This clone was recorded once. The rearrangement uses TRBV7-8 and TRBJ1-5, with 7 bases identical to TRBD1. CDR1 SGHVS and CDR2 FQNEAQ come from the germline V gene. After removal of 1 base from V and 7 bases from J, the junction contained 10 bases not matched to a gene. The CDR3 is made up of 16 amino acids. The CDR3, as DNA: TGTGCCAGCAGCTTAGAGGAGACAGGGAAGCGCCAGCCCCAGCATTTT. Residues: CASSLEETGKRQPQHF.

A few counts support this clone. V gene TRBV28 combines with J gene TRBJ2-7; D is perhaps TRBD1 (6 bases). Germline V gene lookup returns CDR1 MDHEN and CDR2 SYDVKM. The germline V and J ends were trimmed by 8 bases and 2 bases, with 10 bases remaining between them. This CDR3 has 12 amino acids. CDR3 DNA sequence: TGTGCCAGCCGGACAGATCCCTACGAGCAGTACTTC. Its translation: CASRTDPYEQYF.

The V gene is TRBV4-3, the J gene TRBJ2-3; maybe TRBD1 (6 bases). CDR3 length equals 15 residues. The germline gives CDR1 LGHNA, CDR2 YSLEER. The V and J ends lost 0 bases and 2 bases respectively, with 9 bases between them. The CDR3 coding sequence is TGCGCCAGCAGCCAAGACCGACAGGACACAGATACGCAGTATTTT. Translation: CASSQDRQDTDTQYF.

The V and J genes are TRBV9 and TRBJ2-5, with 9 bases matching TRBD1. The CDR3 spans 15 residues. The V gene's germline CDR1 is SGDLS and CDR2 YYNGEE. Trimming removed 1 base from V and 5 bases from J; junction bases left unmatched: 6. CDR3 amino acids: CASSVWDRAKETQYF. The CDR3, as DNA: TGTGCCAGCAGCGTATGGGACAGGGCCAAGGAGACCCAGTACTTC.

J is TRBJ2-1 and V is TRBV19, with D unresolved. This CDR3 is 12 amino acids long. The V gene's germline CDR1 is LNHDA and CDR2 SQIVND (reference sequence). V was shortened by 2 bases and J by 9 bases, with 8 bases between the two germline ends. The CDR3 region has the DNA TGTGCCAGTAGTATATCCCCCGGTGAGCAGTTCTTC. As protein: CASSISPGEQFF.

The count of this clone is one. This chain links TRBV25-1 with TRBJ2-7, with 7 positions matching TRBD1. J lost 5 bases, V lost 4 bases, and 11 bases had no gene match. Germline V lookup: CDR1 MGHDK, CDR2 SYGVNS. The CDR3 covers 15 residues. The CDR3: CASSAPGQIWNEQYF. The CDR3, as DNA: TGTGCCAGCAGTGCACCGGGACAGATCTGGAACGAGCAGTACTTC.

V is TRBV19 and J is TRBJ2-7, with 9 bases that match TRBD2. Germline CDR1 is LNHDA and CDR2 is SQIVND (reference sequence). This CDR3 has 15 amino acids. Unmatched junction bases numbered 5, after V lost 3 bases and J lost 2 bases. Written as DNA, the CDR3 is TGTGCCAGTAGTATGGAAGCGGGAGGAACCTACGAGCAGTACTTC. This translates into CASSMEAGGTYEQYF.

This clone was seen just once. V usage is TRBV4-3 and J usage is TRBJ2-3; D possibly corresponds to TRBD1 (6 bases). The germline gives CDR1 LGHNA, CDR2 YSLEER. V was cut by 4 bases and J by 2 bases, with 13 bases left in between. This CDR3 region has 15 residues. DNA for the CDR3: TGCGCCAGCAGCCTCAGGGGAGTTAACACAGATACGCAGTATTTT. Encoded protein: CASSLRGVNTDTQYF.

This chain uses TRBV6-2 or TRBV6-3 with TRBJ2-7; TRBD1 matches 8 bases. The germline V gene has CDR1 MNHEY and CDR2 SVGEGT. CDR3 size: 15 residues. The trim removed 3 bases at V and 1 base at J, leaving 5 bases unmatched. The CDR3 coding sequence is TGTGCCAGCAGTTATGCGACAGGGGTATCCTACGAGCAGTACTTC. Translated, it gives CASSYATGVSYEQYF.

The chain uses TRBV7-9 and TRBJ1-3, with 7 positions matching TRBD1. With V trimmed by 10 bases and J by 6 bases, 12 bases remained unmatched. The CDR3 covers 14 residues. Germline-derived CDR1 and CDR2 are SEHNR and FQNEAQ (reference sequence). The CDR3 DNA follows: TGTGCCACCAACCCCGGGACAGAGCCAAACACCATATATTTT. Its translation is CATNPGTEPNTIYF.

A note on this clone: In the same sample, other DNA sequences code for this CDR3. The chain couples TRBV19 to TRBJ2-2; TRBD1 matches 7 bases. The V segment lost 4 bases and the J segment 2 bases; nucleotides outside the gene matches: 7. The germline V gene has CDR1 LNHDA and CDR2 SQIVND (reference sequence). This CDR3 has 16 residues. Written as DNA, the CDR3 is TGTGCCAGTAGTACTCTAGGGACAGCTAACACCGGGGAGCTGTTTTTT. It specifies CASSTLGTANTGELFF.

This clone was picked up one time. In DNA, the CDR3 is TGTGCCAGCAGCTTAGCGGGGACTAGCGGCCAAATTTACCAAGAGACCCAGTACTTC. Its translation: CASSLAGTSGQIYQETQYF. The chain has TRBV7-8 and TRBJ2-5, with 11 bases lining up with TRBD2. The ends lost 0 bases at V and 0 bases at J; junction bases unmatched: 9. Germline V gene sequence: CDR1 SGHVS, CDR2 FQNEAQ. The CDR3 length is 19 residues.

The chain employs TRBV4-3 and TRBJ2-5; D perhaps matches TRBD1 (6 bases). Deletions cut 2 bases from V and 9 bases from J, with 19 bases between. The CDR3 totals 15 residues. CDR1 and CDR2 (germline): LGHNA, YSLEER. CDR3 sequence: CASSQIGGITRAQYF. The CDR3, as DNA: TGCGCCAGCAGCCAAATAGGGGGTATAACCAGGGCCCAGTACTTC.